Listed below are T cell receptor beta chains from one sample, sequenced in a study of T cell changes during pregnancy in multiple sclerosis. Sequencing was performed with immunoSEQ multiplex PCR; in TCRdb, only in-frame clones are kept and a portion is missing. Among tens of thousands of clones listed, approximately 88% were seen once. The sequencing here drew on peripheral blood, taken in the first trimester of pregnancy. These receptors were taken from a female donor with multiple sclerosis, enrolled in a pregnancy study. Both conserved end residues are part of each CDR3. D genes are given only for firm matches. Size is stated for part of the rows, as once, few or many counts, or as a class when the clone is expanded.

CDR3 DNA: TGTGCCAGCAGCCCGGGATGGAGGGTCGTTTATAGCAATCAGCCCCAGCATTTT; CDR3 protein: CASSPGWRVVYSNQPQHF; D gene: -; clone size: -; V gene: TRBV7-9; J gene: TRBJ1-5
CDR3 DNA: TGTGCCAGCAGCGCTGGGGGACAGGGGGCGCAGGGCTACACCTTC; CDR3 protein: CASSAGGQGAQGYTF; D gene: TRBD1; clone size: -; V gene: TRBV5-4; J gene: TRBJ1-2
CDR3 DNA: TGTGCCAGCAGTTTGGGGCAGGATCAGTACAATGAGCAGTTCTTC; CDR3 protein: CASSLGQDQYNEQFF; D gene: -; clone size: few; V gene: TRBV28; J gene: TRBJ2-1
CDR3 DNA: TGCGCCAGCAGCTCTAGACAGGGCTGGGAGCAGTACTTC; CDR3 protein: CASSSRQGWEQYF; D gene: TRBD1; clone size: -; V gene: TRBV4-1; J gene: TRBJ2-7
CDR3 DNA: TGTGCCAGCTCACTACAGGGGGCGACTGAAGCTTTCTTT; CDR3 protein: CASSLQGATEAFF; D gene: TRBD1; clone size: -; V gene: TRBV18; J gene: TRBJ1-1
CDR3 DNA: TGCGCCAGCAGCCAAACAGATTATGGCTACACCTTC; CDR3 protein: CASSQTDYGYTF; D gene: -; clone size: -; V gene: TRBV4-1; J gene: TRBJ1-2
CDR3 DNA: TGCGCCAGCAGCTCCGGCAGGACAGGGCTTAGCACAGATACGCAGTATTTT; CDR3 protein: CASSSGRTGLSTDTQYF; D gene: TRBD1; clone size: -; V gene: TRBV5-1; J gene: TRBJ2-3
CDR3 DNA: TGCGCCAGCAGCGCCCGACAGAATAATGAGCAGTTCTTC; CDR3 protein: CASSARQNNEQFF; D gene: -; clone size: -; V gene: TRBV5-1; J gene: TRBJ2-1
CDR3 DNA: TGTGCCAGCAGTTTCTCCGCTAGCGGGAGTATCGACGAGCAGTACTTC; CDR3 protein: CASSFSASGSIDEQYF; D gene: TRBD2; clone size: -; V gene: TRBV27; J gene: TRBJ2-7
CDR3 DNA: TGCGCCAGCAGCCAAGCTTCGAGGCTTCCTCTCTTCTACGAGCAGTACTTC; CDR3 protein: CASSQASRLPLFYEQYF; D gene: -; clone size: once; V gene: TRBV4-1; J gene: TRBJ2-7
CDR3 DNA: TGTGCCAGCAGCGTAGCCCGCGGGGGCCCAGATACGCAGTATTTT; CDR3 protein: CASSVARGGPDTQYF; D gene: -; clone size: -; V gene: TRBV9; J gene: TRBJ2-3
CDR3 DNA: TGTGCCAGCAGCGTAGATACAACCTCCTACGAGCAGTACTTC; CDR3 protein: CASSVDTTSYEQYF; D gene: -; clone size: -; V gene: TRBV9; J gene: TRBJ2-7
CDR3 DNA: TGTGCCAGCAGCGACCGGGACAGCCCGTCCTACGAGCAGTACTTC; CDR3 protein: CASSDRDSPSYEQYF; D gene: TRBD1; clone size: -; V gene: TRBV6-1; J gene: TRBJ2-7
CDR3 DNA: TGTGCCAGCAGCTTAGCGCGGGGGCGCGGGTCCGGGGAGCTGTTTTTT; CDR3 protein: CASSLARGRGSGELFF; D gene: -; clone size: -; V gene: TRBV7-6; J gene: TRBJ2-2
CDR3 DNA: TGCAGCGTTGCGCTTTTAGGGAGAGGTGAAAAACTGTTTTTT; CDR3 protein: CSVALLGRGEKLFF; D gene: -; clone size: -; V gene: TRBV29-1; J gene: TRBJ1-4
CDR3 DNA: TGTGCCAGCAGCCAAAGTAGCCTCCGGGAAAAACTGTTTTTT; CDR3 protein: CASSQSSLREKLFF; D gene: -; clone size: -; V gene: TRBV7-9; J gene: TRBJ1-4
CDR3 DNA: TGTGCCAGCAGCTGGGGCGAGCATGAAGCTTTCTTT; CDR3 protein: CASSWGEHEAFF; D gene: -; clone size: -; V gene: TRBV5-6; J gene: TRBJ1-1
CDR3 DNA: TGTGCCAGCAGCCGGACAGGCAATCAGCCCCAGCATTTT; CDR3 protein: CASSRTGNQPQHF; D gene: -; clone size: -; V gene: TRBV5-6; J gene: TRBJ1-5
CDR3 DNA: TGTGCCAGCAGTTACTCGTTGACAGAGATGAACACTGAAGCTTTCTTT; CDR3 protein: CASSYSLTEMNTEAFF; D gene: -; clone size: -; V gene: TRBV6-6; J gene: TRBJ1-1
CDR3 DNA: TGTGCCAGCAGCTTCACCTCGGGGAACACTGAAGCTTTCTTT; CDR3 protein: CASSFTSGNTEAFF; D gene: -; clone size: -; V gene: TRBV7-2; J gene: TRBJ1-1
CDR3 DNA: TGTGCCAGCAGTGATTTATCCAGGGGCACAGATACGCAGTATTTT; CDR3 protein: CASSDLSRGTDTQYF; D gene: -; clone size: -; V gene: TRBV6-1; J gene: TRBJ2-3
CDR3 DNA: TGTGCCAGCAGTTTTGGGGCAGGTACAGACACCTACGAGCAGTACTTC; CDR3 protein: CASSFGAGTDTYEQYF; D gene: -; clone size: -; V gene: TRBV27; J gene: TRBJ2-7
CDR3 DNA: TGTGCCAGCAGTCCTCCGGGACAGGGGGGCACTGAAGCTTTCTTT; CDR3 protein: CASSPPGQGGTEAFF; D gene: TRBD1; clone size: medium-sized; V gene: TRBV28; J gene: TRBJ1-1
CDR3 DNA: TGTGCCAGCAGTGAAGACAGTTCCTACGAGCAGTACTTC; CDR3 protein: CASSEDSSYEQYF; D gene: -; clone size: -; V gene: TRBV25-1; J gene: TRBJ2-7
CDR3 DNA: TGTGCCAGCAGCCCTAGCGGGATCTTAGAGACCCAGTACTTC; CDR3 protein: CASSPSGILETQYF; D gene: TRBD2; clone size: -; V gene: TRBV7-2; J gene: TRBJ2-5
CDR3 DNA: TGTGCCAGCAGTTTTATCATCTGGGGGACAGGGGCCGGGGAGCTGTTTTTT; CDR3 protein: CASSFIIWGTGAGELFF; D gene: TRBD1; clone size: -; V gene: TRBV28; J gene: TRBJ2-2
CDR3 DNA: TGTGCCAGCAGCTTTAGGGCGGGAGACGGGCAGTACTTC; CDR3 protein: CASSFRAGDGQYF; D gene: TRBD2; clone size: -; V gene: TRBV7-2; J gene: TRBJ2-7
CDR3 DNA: TGTGCCAGCAGTGATCAGGGGGCCGGGGTCTCTGGGGCCAACGTCCTGACTTTC; CDR3 protein: CASSDQGAGVSGANVLTF; D gene: TRBD1; clone size: -; V gene: TRBV2; J gene: TRBJ2-6